A selection of T cell receptor beta chains follows, all from one sample in a study of cytomegalovirus exposure and HLA in healthy donors. The method was immunoSEQ multiplex PCR; TCRdb's version includes in-frame clones alone and lacks a portion of them. Of over 150,000 clones listed, roughly 80% are singletons. The sample comprised PBMCs. The receptors were gathered from a woman aged 40-49 years in good health and CMV-seronegative. Each CDR3 is given with its conserved first and last residue. The order of the fields is V gene, J gene, clone size, D gene, CDR3 protein, CDR3 DNA. A D gene is named only where the DNA matches it firmly. The size of a clone is reported for some rows only, either as once, few or many, or as a class for expanded clones.

V: TRBV6-1
J: TRBJ2-7
size: few
D: NA
CDR3: CASSPMGLGSYEQYF
DNA: TGTGCCAGCAGTCCTATGGGGCTAGGATCCTACGAGCAGTACTTC

V: TRBV7-9
J: TRBJ1-2
size: NA
D: NA
CDR3: CASSSWGDYGYTF
DNA: TGTGCCAGCAGCTCCTGGGGGGACTATGGCTACACCTTC

V: TRBV15
J: TRBJ2-7
size: few
D: TRBD2
CDR3: CATSRGLGGTYEQYF
DNA: TGTGCCACCAGCAGAGGACTGGGAGGGACCTACGAGCAGTACTTC

V: TRBV6-5
J: TRBJ1-3
size: NA
D: NA
CDR3: CASSYGLAGVGNTIYF
DNA: TGTGCCAGCAGTTACGGGTTGGCAGGGGTAGGAAACACCATATATTTT

V: TRBV6-5
J: TRBJ1-2
size: NA
D: TRBD1
CDR3: CASSPWTGQGYTF
DNA: TGTGCCAGCAGTCCCTGGACAGGGCAGGGCTACACCTTC

V: TRBV10-3
J: TRBJ2-2
size: few
D: NA
CDR3: CAISVGGTGELFF
DNA: TGTGCCATCAGTGTGGGGGGAACCGGGGAGCTGTTTTTT

V: TRBV20-1
J: TRBJ1-4
size: few
D: TRBD1
CDR3: CRGTGEEKLFF
DNA: TGCAGGGGGACAGGGGAGGAAAAACTGTTTTTT

V: TRBV5-6
J: TRBJ1-1
size: NA
D: TRBD1
CDR3: CASSLRTRTGVENTEAFF
DNA: TGTGCCAGCAGCCTAAGGACTCGGACAGGGGTTGAGAACACTGAAGCTTTCTTT

V: TRBV5-1
J: TRBJ2-5
size: NA
D: TRBD2
CDR3: CASSITSGGYQETQYF
DNA: TGCGCCAGCAGCATAACTAGCGGGGGGTACCAAGAGACCCAGTACTTC

V: TRBV5-8
J: TRBJ2-1
size: NA
D: TRBD1
CDR3: CASSFFRGGLNNEQFF
DNA: TGTGCCAGCAGCTTTTTTCGAGGGGGCCTGAACAATGAGCAGTTCTTC